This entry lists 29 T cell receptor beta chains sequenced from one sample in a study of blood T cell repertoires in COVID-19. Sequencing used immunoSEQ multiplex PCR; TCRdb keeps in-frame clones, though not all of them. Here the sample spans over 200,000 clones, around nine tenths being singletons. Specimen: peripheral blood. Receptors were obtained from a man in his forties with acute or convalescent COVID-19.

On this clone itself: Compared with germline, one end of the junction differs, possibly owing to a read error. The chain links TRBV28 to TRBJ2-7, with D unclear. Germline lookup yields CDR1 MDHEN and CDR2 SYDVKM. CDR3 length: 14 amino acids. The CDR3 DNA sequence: TGTGCCAGCAGTTTACTAATCGGTTCCTACCAGCAGTACTTC. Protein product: CASSLLIGSYQQYF.

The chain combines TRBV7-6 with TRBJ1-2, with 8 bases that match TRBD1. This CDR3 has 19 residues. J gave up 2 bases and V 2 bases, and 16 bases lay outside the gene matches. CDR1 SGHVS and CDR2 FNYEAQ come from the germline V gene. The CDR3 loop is CASSLHSAGGAGGNYGYTF. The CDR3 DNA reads TGTGCCAGCAGCTTACACAGTGCAGGGGGCGCCGGCGGCAACTATGGCTACACCTTC.

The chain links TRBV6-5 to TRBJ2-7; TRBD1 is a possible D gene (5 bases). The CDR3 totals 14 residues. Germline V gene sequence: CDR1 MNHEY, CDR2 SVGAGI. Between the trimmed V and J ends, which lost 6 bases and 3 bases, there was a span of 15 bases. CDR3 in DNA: TGTGCCAGCAGAACCGGTGACAGCTTCTACGAGCAGTACTTC. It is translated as CASRTGDSFYEQYF.

The CDR3 reads CSVEEDSFIAFF. The DNA for the CDR3 is TGCAGCGTTGAAGAAGATAGCTTTATAGCTTTCTTT. The chain has TRBV29-1 and TRBJ1-1, with unresolved D. The V end was cut by 0 bases, the J end by 10 bases, with 12 bases between. Germline assignment: CDR1 SQVTM and CDR2 ANQGSEA. The CDR3 contains 12 residues.

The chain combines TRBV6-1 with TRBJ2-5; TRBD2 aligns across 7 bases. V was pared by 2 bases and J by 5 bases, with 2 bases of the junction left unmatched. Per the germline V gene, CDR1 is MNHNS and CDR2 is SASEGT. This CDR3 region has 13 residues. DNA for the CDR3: TGTGCCAGCAGTGAAATGCGGGGGGAGACCCAGTACTTC. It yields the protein CASSEMRGETQYF.

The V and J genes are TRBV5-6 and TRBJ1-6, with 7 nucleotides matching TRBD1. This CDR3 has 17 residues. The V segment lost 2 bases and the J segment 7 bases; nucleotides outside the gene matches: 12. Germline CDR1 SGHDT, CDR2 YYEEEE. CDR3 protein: CASSFFNTGQYNSPLHF. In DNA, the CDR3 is TGTGCCAGCAGCTTTTTTAACACGGGACAGTACAATTCACCCCTCCACTTT.

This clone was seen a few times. The CDR3 DNA reads as TGTGCCAGCAGATCAGGTGTCATGAACACTGAAGCTTTCTTT. This sequence encodes CASRSGVMNTEAFF. The chain joins TRBV27 to TRBJ1-1; D call uncertain. The germline gives CDR1 MNHEY, CDR2 SMNVEV (reference sequence). Trimming stripped 6 bases from V and 0 bases from J, with 11 bases between. The length of the CDR3 is 14 residues.

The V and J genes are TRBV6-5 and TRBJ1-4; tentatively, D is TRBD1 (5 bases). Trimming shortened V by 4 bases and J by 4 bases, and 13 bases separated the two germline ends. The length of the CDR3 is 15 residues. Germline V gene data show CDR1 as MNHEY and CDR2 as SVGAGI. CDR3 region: CASSSQGGNNEKLFF. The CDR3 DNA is TGTGCCAGCAGTTCGCAGGGTGGAAATAATGAAAAACTGTTTTTT.

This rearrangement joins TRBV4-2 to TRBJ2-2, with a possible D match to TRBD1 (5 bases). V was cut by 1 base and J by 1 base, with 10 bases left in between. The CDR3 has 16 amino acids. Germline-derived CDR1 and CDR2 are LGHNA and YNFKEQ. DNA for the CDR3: TGTGCCAGCAGCCAAGGCAGGGTAATGAACACCGGGGAGCTGTTTTTT. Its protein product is CASSQGRVMNTGELFF.

The CDR3 DNA sequence: TGTGCCAGCAGTTACTTGGCGGGGGAGCACTACAATGAGCAGTTCTTC. Its translation is CASSYLAGEHYNEQFF. The J gene is TRBJ2-1, the V gene TRBV6-5; 7 bases align to TRBD2. The junction had 6 bases not matched to a gene; V was cut back by 1 base and J by 3 bases. Germline V lookup: CDR1 MNHEY, CDR2 SVGAGI. This CDR3 contains 16 residues.

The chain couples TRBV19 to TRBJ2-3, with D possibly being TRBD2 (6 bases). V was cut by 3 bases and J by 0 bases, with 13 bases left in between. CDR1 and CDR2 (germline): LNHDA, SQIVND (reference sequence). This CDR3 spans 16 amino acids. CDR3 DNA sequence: TGTGCCAGTAGTATCCAGGGCGGGAAGAGCACAGATACGCAGTATTTT. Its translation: CASSIQGGKSTDTQYF.

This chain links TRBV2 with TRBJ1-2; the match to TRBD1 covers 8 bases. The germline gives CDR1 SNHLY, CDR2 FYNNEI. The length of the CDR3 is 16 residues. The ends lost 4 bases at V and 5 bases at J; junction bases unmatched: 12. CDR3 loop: CASSALGQAKGYGYTF. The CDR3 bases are TGTGCCAGCAGTGCCCTGGGACAGGCCAAAGGGTATGGCTACACCTTC.

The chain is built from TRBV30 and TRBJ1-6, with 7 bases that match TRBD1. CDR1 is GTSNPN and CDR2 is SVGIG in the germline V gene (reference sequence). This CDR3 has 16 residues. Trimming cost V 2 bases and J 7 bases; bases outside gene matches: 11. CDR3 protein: CAWSFSRTGRNSPLHF. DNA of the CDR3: TGTGCCTGGAGTTTCTCGAGGACAGGAAGGAATTCACCCCTCCACTTT.

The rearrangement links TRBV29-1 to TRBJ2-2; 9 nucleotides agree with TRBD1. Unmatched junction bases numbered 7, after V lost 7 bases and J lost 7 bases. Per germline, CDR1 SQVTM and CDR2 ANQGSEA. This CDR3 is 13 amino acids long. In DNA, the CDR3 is TGCAGCGACAGGGACAGGGAAGACGGGGAGCTGTTTTTT. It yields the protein CSDRDREDGELFF.

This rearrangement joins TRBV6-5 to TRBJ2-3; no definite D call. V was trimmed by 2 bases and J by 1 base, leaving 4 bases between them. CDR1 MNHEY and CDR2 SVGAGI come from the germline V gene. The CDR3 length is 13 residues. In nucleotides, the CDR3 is TGTGCCAGCAGTTACCCGGGCACAGATACGCAGTATTTT. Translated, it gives CASSYPGTDTQYF.

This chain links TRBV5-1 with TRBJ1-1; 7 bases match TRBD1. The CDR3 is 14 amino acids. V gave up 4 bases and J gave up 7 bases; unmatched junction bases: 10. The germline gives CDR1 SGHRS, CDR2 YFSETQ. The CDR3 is CASSGQGGVIEAFF. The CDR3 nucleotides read TGCGCCAGCAGCGGTCAGGGGGGCGTCATTGAAGCTTTCTTT. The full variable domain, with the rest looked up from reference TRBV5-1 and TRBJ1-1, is KAGVTQTPRYLIKTRGQQVTLSCSPISGHRSVSWYQQTPGQGLQFLFEYFSETQRNKGNFPGRFSGRQFSNSRSEMNVSTLELGDSALYLCASSGQGGVIEAFFGQGTRLTVV.

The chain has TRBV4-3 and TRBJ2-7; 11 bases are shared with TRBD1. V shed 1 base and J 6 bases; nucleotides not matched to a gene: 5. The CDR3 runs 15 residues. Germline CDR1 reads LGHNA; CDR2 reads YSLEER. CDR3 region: CASSQAGQGVGEQYF. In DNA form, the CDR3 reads TGCGCCAGCAGCCAAGCGGGACAGGGGGTCGGCGAGCAGTACTTC.

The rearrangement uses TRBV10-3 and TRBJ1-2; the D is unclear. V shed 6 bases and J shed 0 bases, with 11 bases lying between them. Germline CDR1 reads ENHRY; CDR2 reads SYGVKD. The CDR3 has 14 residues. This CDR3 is CAISRTGANYGYTF. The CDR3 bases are TGTGCCATCAGCCGGACGGGAGCTAACTATGGCTACACCTTC.

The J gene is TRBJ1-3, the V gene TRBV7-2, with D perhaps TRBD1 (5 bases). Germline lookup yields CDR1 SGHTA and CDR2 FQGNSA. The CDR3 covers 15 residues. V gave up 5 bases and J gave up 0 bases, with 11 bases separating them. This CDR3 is CASSPDSLSGNTIYF. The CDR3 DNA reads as TGTGCCAGCAGCCCAGACAGCCTCTCTGGAAACACCATATATTTT.

CDR3 coding DNA: TGTGCCAGCAGTTTAAGTTGGGGACAAAACAATGAGCAGTTCTTC. Translation: CASSLSWGQNNEQFF. The chain employs TRBV27 and TRBJ2-1, with D perhaps matching TRBD1 (6 bases). Trimming removed 2 bases at V and 5 bases at J, with 13 bases between. CDR1 is MNHEY, CDR2 SMNVEV, per germline (reference sequence). CDR3 length equals 15 residues.

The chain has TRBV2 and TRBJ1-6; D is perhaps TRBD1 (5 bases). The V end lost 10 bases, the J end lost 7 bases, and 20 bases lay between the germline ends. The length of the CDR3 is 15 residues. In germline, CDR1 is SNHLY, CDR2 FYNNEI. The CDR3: CATTQFGGMNSPLHF. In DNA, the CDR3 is TGTGCCACCACCCAGTTTGGGGGGATGAATTCACCCCTCCACTTT.

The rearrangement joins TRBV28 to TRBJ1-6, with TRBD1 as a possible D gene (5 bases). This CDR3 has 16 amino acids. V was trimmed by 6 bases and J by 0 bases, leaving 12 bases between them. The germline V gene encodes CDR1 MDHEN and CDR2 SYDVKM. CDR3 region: CASRHRGSSYNSPLHF. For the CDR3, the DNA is TGTGCCAGCAGGCACCGGGGGAGCTCCTATAATTCACCCCTCCACTTT.

CDR3 nucleotides: TGTGCCAGCAGTTCCCGACTAGCGGGGTGGGAGACCCAGTACTTC. Translation gives CASSSRLAGWETQYF. The chain couples TRBV28 to TRBJ2-5, with 11 bases lining up with TRBD2. Germline V gene lookup returns CDR1 MDHEN and CDR2 SYDVKM. CDR3 length: 15 residues. V trimming: 4 bases; J trimming: 5 bases; junction bases outside the gene matches: 6.

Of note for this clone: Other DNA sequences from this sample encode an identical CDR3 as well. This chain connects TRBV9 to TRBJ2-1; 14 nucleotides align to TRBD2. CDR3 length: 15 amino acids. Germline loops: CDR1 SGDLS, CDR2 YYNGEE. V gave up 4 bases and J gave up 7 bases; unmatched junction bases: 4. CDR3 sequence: CASSPTSGRGNEQFF. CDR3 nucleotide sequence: TGTGCCAGCAGCCCGACTAGCGGGAGGGGTAATGAGCAGTTCTTC.

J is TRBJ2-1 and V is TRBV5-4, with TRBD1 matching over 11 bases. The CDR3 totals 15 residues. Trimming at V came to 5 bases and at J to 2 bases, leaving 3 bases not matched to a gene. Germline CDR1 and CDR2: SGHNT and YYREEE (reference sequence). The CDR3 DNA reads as TGTGCCAGCAGGGAGGGACAGGGGGCCTACAATGAGCAGTTCTTC. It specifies CASREGQGAYNEQFF.

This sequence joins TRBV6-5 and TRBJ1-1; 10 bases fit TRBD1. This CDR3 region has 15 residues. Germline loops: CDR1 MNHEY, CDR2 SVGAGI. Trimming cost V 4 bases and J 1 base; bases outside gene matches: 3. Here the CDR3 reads CASSFRTGGNTEAFF. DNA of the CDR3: TGTGCCAGCAGTTTCCGGACAGGGGGGAACACTGAAGCTTTCTTT.

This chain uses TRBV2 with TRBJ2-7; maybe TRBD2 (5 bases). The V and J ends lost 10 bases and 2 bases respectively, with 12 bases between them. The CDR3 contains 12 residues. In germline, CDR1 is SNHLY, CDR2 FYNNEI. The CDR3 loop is CATRTGPYEQYF. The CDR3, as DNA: TGTGCCACTAGGACTGGTCCCTACGAGCAGTACTTC.

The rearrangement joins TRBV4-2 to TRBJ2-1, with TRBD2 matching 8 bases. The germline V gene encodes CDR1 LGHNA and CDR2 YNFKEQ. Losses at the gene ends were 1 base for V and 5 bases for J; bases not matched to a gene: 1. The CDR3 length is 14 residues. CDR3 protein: CASSQGTSNNEQFF. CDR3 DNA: TGTGCCAGCAGCCAAGGGACTAGCAACAATGAGCAGTTCTTC.

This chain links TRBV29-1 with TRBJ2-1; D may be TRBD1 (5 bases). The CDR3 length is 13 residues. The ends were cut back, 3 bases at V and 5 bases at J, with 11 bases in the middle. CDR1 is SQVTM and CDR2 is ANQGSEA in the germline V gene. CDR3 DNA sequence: TGCAGCGTTGACAGTGGACATCACAATGAGCAGTTCTTC. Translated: CSVDSGHHNEQFF.